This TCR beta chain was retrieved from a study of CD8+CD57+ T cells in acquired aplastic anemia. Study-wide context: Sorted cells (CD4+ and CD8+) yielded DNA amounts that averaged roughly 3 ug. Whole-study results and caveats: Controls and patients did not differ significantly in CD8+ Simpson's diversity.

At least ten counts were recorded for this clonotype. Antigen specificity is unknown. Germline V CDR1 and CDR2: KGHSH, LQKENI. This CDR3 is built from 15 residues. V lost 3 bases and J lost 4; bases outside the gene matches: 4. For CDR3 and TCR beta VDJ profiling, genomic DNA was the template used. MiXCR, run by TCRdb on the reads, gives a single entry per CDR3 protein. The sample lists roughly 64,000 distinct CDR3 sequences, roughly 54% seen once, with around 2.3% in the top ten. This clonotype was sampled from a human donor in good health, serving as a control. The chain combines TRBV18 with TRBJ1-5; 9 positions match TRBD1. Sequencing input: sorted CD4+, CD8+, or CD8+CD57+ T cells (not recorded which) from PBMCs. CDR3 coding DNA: TGTGCCAGCTCACCTTCGACAGGGGGGAATCAGCCCCAGCATTTT. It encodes CASSPSTGGNQPQHF.